This passage covers 14 T cell receptor beta chains from one sample sequenced in a study of CD8 T cells in Susac syndrome. The RNA, about 0.5 to 1 ug, was put through reverse transcription using random hexamers. From the immunoSEQ multiplex PCR reads, TCRdb called clonotypes with MiXCR, one entry per CDR3 protein. The sample carries about 200,000 distinct CDR3 sequences, 90% to 95% recorded once. Input material: CD8+ T cells from PBMCs. The source of these receptors is a human donor with multiple sclerosis.

For the CDR3, the DNA is TGTGCCAGCAGCTTAGCATCGAACCCGGGTGGCGAGGTGGCTTTCTTT. Encoded protein: CASSLASNPGGEVAFF. The V call is TRBV7-9, the J call TRBJ1-1; D not certain. Trimming left V 0 bases short and J 11 bases short, with 22 bases between. CDR1 SEHNR and CDR2 FQNEAQ come from the germline V gene (reference sequence). This CDR3 spans 16 amino acids.

The chain has TRBV11-3 and TRBJ2-3; 8 nucleotides match TRBD2. This CDR3 has 17 amino acids. Germline CDR1 reads SGHNT; CDR2 reads YENEEA. V lost 2 bases to trimming and J lost 2 bases; unmatched junction nucleotides: 9. CDR3 coding DNA: TGTGCCAGCAGCTTAAGGGATACTAGCGGCTACACAGATACGCAGTATTTT. Encoded protein: CASSLRDTSGYTDTQYF.

The CDR3 nucleotides read TGCAGTGTTTCGTCAGCCACCTACAATGAGCAGTTCTTC. This sequence encodes CSVSSATYNEQFF. The genes are TRBV20-1 and TRBJ2-1; no clear D gene. The CDR3 is 13 amino acids. Germline CDR1 reads DFQATT; CDR2 reads SNEGSKA (reference sequence). Trimming removed 7 bases at V and 2 bases at J, with 12 bases between.

This rearrangement joins TRBV9 to TRBJ1-2; no clear D gene. CDR1 and CDR2 (germline): SGDLS, YYNGEE. The CDR3 extends over 14 amino acids. Deletions cut 0 bases from V and 2 bases from J, with 8 bases between. CDR3 coding DNA: TGTGCCAGCAGCGTAGACCCGGAGAACTATGGCTACACCTTC. Translating it yields CASSVDPENYGYTF.

With regard to this clonotype: The germline gene is not matched at one end of the junction; a read error may be the cause. This chain joins TRBV4-2 and TRBJ2-7, with D perhaps matching TRBD1 or TRBD2 (6 bases each). Germline-derived CDR1 and CDR2 are LGHNA and YNFKEQ. The CDR3 spans 16 residues. The CDR3 DNA sequence: TGTGCCAGCAGTCAAGGGGATTCGGGGGCCGCTTACGAGCAGTACTTC. Its translation is CASSQGDSGAAYEQYF.

Concerning this clonotype: Relative to the germline gene, one junction end is altered; a read error may explain this. The V and J genes are TRBV24-1 and TRBJ2-6; no firm D call. The CDR3 spans 14 residues. CDR1 and CDR2 (germline): KGHDR, SFDVKD. For the CDR3, the DNA is TGTGCCATCAGTCCGGGCTCTGGGGCCAACGTCCTGACTTTC. Amino acids: CAISPGSGANVLTF.

This clonotype was seen once. The chain recombines TRBV25-1 with TRBJ2-5; D is unresolved. Between the trimmed V and J ends, which lost 5 bases and 0 bases, there was a span of 13 bases. The germline V gene encodes CDR1 MGHDK and CDR2 SYGVNS. CDR3 length: 15 amino acids. The CDR3 region has the DNA TGTGCCAGCAGTACCCGTCTTACGTACCAAGAGACCCAGTACTTC. Translated, it gives CASSTRLTYQETQYF.

V gene TRBV7-6 combines with J gene TRBJ2-7; D perhaps matches TRBD1 (5 bases). CDR1 is SGHVS, CDR2 FNYEAQ, per germline. The CDR3 runs 14 residues. Trimming cost V 4 bases and J 3 bases, with 13 bases left between them. CDR3 residues: CASSSQGADYEQYF. The CDR3 DNA reads TGTGCCAGCAGCTCCCAGGGTGCCGACTACGAGCAGTACTTC. Together with reference TRBV7-6 and TRBJ2-7, the CDR3 gives the full variable domain: GAGVSQSPRYKVTKRGQDVALRCDPISGHVSLYWYRQALGQGPEFLTYFNYEAQQDKSGLPNDRFSAERPEGSISTLTIQRTEQRDSAMYRCASSSQGADYEQYFGPGTRLTVT.

The V gene is TRBV5-6, the J gene TRBJ1-3; TRBD1 might be the D (5 bases). Germline CDR1 reads SGHDT; CDR2 reads YYEEEE. V was trimmed by 0 bases and J by 2 bases, leaving 12 bases between them. This CDR3 has 16 amino acids. The CDR3 DNA reads TGTGCCAGCAGCTTGGTATCGGGCAGGGCTGGAAACACCATATATTTT. This sequence encodes CASSLVSGRAGNTIYF.

V is TRBV7-3 and J is TRBJ2-5, with 8 bases matching TRBD2. V was pared by 5 bases and J by 5 bases, with 7 bases of the junction left unmatched. CDR1 and CDR2 (germline): SGHTA, FQGTGA. The CDR3 is 14 amino acids. The DNA for the CDR3 is TGTGCCAGCAGCCCGGAAGCGGGAGTGGAGACCCAGTACTTC. Translating gives CASSPEAGVETQYF. Supplemented by reference TRBV7-3 and TRBJ2-5, the full variable domain reads GAGVSQTPSNKVTEKGKYVELRCDPISGHTALYWYRQSLGQGPEFLIYFQGTGAADDSGLPNDRFFAVRPEGSVSTLKIQRTERGDSAVYLCASSPEAGVETQYFGPGTRLLVL.

The V gene is TRBV15, the J gene TRBJ2-3; TRBD2 might be the D (5 bases). V lost 3 bases to trimming and J lost 2 bases, with 15 bases between them. The germline CDR1 and CDR2 sequences are LNHNV and YYDKDF (reference sequence). The CDR3 length is 16 residues. DNA of the CDR3: TGTGCCACCAGCAGCCCCGGAGAAGGACTCACAGATACGCAGTATTTT. It yields the protein CATSSPGEGLTDTQYF.

V and J are TRBV7-9 and TRBJ1-3; D is unresolved. Germline lookup yields CDR1 SEHNR and CDR2 FQNEAQ (reference sequence). Deletions cut 4 bases from V and 3 bases from J, with 7 bases between. There are 13 residues in the CDR3. The CDR3 loop reads CASSSLLGNTIYF. CDR3 bases: TGTGCCAGCAGCTCACTACTTGGAAACACCATATATTTT.

CDR3 sequence: CAIMGVSYEQYF. For the CDR3, the DNA is TGTGCCATCATGGGGGTCTCCTACGAGCAGTACTTC. The gene calls are TRBV10-3 and TRBJ2-7, with D perhaps matching TRBD1 or TRBD2 (5 bases each). The CDR3 covers 12 residues. The V end was cut by 7 bases, the J end by 0 bases, with 7 bases between. Germline loops: CDR1 ENHRY, CDR2 SYGVKD.

The V and J genes are TRBV9 and TRBJ1-1; 7 nucleotides align to TRBD1. The germline V gene has CDR1 SGDLS and CDR2 YYNGEE. The CDR3 extends over 13 amino acids. J lost 6 bases, V lost 0 bases, and 2 bases had no gene match. The CDR3 DNA reads TGTGCCAGCAGCGTAGCGACAGGGTCTGAAGCTTTCTTT. Translating gives CASSVATGSEAFF.